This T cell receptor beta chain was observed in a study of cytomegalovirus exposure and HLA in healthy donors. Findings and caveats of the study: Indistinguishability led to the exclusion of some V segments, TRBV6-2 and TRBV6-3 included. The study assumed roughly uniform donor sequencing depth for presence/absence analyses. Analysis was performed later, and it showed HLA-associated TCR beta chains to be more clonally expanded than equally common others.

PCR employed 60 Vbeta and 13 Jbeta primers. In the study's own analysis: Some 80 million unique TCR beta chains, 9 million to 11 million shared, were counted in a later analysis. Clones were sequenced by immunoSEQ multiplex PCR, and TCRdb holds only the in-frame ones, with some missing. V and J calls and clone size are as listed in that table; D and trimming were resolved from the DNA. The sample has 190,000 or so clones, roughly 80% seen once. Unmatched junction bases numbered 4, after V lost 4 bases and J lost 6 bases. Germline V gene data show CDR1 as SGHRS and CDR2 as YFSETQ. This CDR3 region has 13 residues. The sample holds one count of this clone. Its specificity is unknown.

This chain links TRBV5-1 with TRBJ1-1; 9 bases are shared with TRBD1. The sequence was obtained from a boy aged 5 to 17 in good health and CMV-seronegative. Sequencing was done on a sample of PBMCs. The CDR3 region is CASSLTGGPEAFF. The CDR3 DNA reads TGCGCCAGCAGCCTCACAGGGGGCCCTGAAGCTTTCTTT.